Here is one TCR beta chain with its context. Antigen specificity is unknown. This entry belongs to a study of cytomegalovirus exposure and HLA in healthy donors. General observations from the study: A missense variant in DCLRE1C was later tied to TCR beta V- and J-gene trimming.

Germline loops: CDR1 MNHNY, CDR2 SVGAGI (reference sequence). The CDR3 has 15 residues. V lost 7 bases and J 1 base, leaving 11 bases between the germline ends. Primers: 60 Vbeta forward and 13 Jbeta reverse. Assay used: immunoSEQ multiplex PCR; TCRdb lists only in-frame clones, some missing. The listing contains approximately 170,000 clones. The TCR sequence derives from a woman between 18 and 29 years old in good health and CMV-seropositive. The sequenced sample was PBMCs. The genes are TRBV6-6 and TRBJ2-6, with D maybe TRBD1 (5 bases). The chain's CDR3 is CASTMQGSGANVLTF. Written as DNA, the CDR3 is TGTGCCAGCACGATGCAGGGATCTGGGGCCAACGTCCTGACTTTC.